The T cell receptor beta chain described here comes from a study of OX40 agonist ivuxolimab in advanced cancers. This table comes from immunoSEQ multiplex PCR, and its TCRdb copy is limited to in-frame clones, with some not included. In the table there are around 100,000 clones, around nine tenths of which are singletons. The sequence came from an adult with an advanced solid tumor such as melanoma, head and neck, liver or kidney cancer. The input for sequencing was CD4+ or CD8+ T cells sorted from blood, taken in a trial of the OX40 agonist ivuxolimab.

The DNA for the CDR3 is TGTGCCAGCAGACCGGCGACAGGATTGAACACTGAAGCTTTCTTT. Protein product: CASRPATGLNTEAFF. The chain recombines TRBV6-1 with TRBJ1-1; D may be TRBD1 (6 bases). V lost 6 bases, J lost 0 bases, and 14 bases lay in between. CDR3 length: 15 amino acids. From germline, CDR1 is MNHNS and CDR2 SASEGT.